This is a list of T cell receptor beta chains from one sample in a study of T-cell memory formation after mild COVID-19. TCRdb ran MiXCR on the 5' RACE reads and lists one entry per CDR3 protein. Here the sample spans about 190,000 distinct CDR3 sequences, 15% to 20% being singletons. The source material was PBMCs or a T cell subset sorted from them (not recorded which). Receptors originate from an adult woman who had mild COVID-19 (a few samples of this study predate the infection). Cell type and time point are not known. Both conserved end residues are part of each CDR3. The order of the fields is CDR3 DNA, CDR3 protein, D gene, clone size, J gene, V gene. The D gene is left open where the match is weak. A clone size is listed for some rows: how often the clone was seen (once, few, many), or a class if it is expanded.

TGTGCCAGCAGCCGGGAGGTTTTCTCTGGGGCCAACGTCCTGACTTTC CASSREVFSGANVLTF TRBD2 once TRBJ2-6 TRBV7-9
TGTGCCAGCAGTTTAGAGAATCAGCCCCAGCATTTT CASSLENQPQHF . many TRBJ1-5 TRBV12-3/TRBV12-4
TGTGCCAGCAGCTTTCGACCGGGACTAGCGGGAGGAGTGAGCTACGAGCAGTACTTC CASSFRPGLAGGVSYEQYF TRBD2 . TRBJ2-7 TRBV11-1
TGTGCCAGCAGTTTTCGACAGGGGATAGAAAAACTGTTTTTT CASSFRQGIEKLFF TRBD1 . TRBJ1-4 TRBV12-3/TRBV12-4
TGCAGTGCTAGAGATCAAAGGGGCAATCAGCCCCAGCATTTT CSARDQRGNQPQHF . few TRBJ1-5 TRBV20-1
TGTGCCAGCAGCGTATGTTTACTAGCGGAGACCTACGAGCAGTACTTC CASSVCLLAETYEQYF TRBD2 many TRBJ2-7 TRBV9
TGTGCCAGCAGTGTTGGCGGGAAAAAATTACAAAACACTGAAGCTTTCTTT CASSVGGKKLQNTEAFF . . TRBJ1-1 TRBV2
TGTGCCAGCAGCTTTTCCGAGGTGGACTATGGCTACACCTTC CASSFSEVDYGYTF . . TRBJ1-2 TRBV11-3
TGTGCCAGCAACCGCCCAGGGGCTGATGGTCAGCCCCAGCATTTT CASNRPGADGQPQHF . few TRBJ1-5 TRBV7-2
TGCAGTGCTAGACTGAGCGGAGAAACAGATACGCAGTATTTT CSARLSGETDTQYF . few TRBJ2-3 TRBV20-1
TGCGCCAGCAGCTTAGGGACAGGGGGCTCCCAAAGCTCCTACAATGAGCAGTTCTTC CASSLGTGGSQSSYNEQFF TRBD1 many TRBJ2-1 TRBV5-1
TGCAGCGTTAACTTTTTGGGGAAGCGGGAGAGGACAGATACGCAGTATTTT CSVNFLGKRERTDTQYF TRBD2 many TRBJ2-3 TRBV29-1
TGTGCCAGCAGTTACATGACAGGAGGCGACAAAAACATTCAGTACTTC CASSYMTGGDKNIQYF . few TRBJ2-4 TRBV6-6
TGTGCCAGCAGTGAAGCGCAGGGGCCGCCCCAGCATTTT CASSEAQGPPQHF . . TRBJ1-5 TRBV2
TGTGCCAGCAGTAAGGGGGCGAGCTCCTACAATGAGCAGTTCTTC CASSKGASSYNEQFF TRBD1 . TRBJ2-1 TRBV2
TGTGCCAGCAGTCACAGGGTTGAGACCCAGTACTTC CASSHRVETQYF . . TRBJ2-5 TRBV6-2/TRBV6-3
TGTGCCAGCAGCGCTTGGACTAGCAATCAGCCCCAGCATTTT CASSAWTSNQPQHF . few TRBJ1-5 TRBV2
TGTGCCAGCAATTCCAACAACGGTCCTGAAGCTTTCTTT CASNSNNGPEAFF . few TRBJ1-1 TRBV12-3/TRBV12-4
TGTGCCAGCAGCCCGGGGACTCCCCTGGGCACTGAAGCTTTCTTT CASSPGTPLGTEAFF . many TRBJ1-1 TRBV7-3
TGTGCCAGCAGCTTGGCGGTGGGTGATCAGCCCCAGCATTTT CASSLAVGDQPQHF . few TRBJ1-5 TRBV5-6
TGCGCCAGCAGCTTGGGAGCCTCCACTTGGGGCAATGAGCAGTTCTTC CASSLGASTWGNEQFF . . TRBJ2-1 TRBV5-1
TGTGCCAGCAGTCCTGCATTGCTAGCGGGAGGGCCCGATGAGCAGTTCTTC CASSPALLAGGPDEQFF TRBD2 few TRBJ2-1 TRBV2
TGTGCCAGCAACGACAGGGGGCTGGGGAACACTGAAGCTTTCTTT CASNDRGLGNTEAFF TRBD1 . TRBJ1-1 TRBV7-2
TGTGCCAGCGGACTACTACTAACAGATACGCAGTATTTT CASGLLLTDTQYF . many TRBJ2-3 TRBV6-2/TRBV6-3
TGTGCCAGCAGGAAAATGGACACCGGGGAGCTGTTTTTT CASRKMDTGELFF . . TRBJ2-2 TRBV27
TGTGCCAGCAGTGACCCTCTCCGACAGGGGGTGTGGGGCTACACCTTC CASSDPLRQGVWGYTF TRBD1 few TRBJ1-2 TRBV25-1
TGTGCCTGGAGACTACAGGGAATTAGGAATCAGCCCCAGCATTTT CAWRLQGIRNQPQHF . once TRBJ1-5 TRBV30
TGTGCCAGCAGTATGGTTTCGGGCATATACTATGGCTACACCTTC CASSMVSGIYYGYTF . . TRBJ1-2 TRBV27
TGTGCCAGCAGCCCCGTAGCGGGAGTGGTAGAGACCCAGTACTTC CASSPVAGVVETQYF TRBD2 . TRBJ2-5 TRBV7-2